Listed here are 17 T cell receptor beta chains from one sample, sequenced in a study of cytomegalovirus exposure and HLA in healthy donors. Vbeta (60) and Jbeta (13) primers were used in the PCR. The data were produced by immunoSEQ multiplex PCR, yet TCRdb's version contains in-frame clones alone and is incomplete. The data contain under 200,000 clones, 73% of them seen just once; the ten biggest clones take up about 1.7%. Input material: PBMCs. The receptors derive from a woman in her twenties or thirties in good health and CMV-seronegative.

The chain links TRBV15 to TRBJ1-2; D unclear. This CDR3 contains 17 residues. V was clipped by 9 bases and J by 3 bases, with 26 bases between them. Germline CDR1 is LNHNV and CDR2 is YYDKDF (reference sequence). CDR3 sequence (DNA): TGTGCCACAGCCTCCCCTAGCCCGTTCCGGCAGGACTATGGCTACACCTTC. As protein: CATASPSPFRQDYGYTF.

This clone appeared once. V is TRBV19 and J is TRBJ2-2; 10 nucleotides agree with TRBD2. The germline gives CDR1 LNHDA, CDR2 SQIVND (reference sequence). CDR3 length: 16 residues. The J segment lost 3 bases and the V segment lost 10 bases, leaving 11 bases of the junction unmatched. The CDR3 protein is CATRISGRPHTGELFF. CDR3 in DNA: TGTGCCACCCGGATTAGCGGGAGGCCTCACACCGGGGAGCTGTTTTTT.

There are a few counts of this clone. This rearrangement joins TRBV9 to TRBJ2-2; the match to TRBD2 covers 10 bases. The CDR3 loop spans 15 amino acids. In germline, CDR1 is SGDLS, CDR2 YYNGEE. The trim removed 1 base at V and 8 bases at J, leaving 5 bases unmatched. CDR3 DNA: TGTGCCAGCAGCGTATTGGCTAGCGGGAGAGGGGAGCTGTTTTTT. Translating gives CASSVLASGRGELFF.

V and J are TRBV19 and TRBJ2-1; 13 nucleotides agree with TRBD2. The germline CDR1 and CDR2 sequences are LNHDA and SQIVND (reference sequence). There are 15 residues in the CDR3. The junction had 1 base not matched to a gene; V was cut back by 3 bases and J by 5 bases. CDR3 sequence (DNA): TGTGCCAGTAGTATGGGACTAGCGGGGCACAATGAGCAGTTCTTC. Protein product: CASSMGLAGHNEQFF.

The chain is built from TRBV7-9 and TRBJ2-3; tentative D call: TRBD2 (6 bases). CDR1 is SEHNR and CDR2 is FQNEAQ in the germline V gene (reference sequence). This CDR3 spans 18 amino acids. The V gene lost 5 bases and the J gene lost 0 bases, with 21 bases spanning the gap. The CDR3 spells CASSPSVLLGTSTDTQYF. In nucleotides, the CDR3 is TGTGCCAGCAGCCCAAGCGTTTTGTTAGGGACTAGCACAGATACGCAGTATTTT.

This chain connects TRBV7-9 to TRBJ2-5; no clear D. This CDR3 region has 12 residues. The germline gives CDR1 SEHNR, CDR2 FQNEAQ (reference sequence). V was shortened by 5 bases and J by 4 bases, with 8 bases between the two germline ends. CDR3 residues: CASSRLGETQYF. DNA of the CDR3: TGTGCCAGCAGCCGTCTCGGAGAGACCCAGTACTTC.

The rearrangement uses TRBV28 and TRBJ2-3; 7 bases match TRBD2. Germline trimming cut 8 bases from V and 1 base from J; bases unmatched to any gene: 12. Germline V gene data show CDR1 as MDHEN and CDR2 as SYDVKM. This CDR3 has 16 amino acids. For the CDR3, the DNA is TGTGCCAGCGGGCCCAGAGCGGGGACTGGCACAGATACGCAGTATTTT. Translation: CASGPRAGTGTDTQYF.

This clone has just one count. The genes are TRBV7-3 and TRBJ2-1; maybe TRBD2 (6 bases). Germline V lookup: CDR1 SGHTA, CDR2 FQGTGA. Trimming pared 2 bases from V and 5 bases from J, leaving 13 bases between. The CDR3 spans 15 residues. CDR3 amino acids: CASSLLGGGHNEQFF. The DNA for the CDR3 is TGTGCCAGCAGCTTACTGGGAGGAGGCCACAATGAGCAGTTCTTC.

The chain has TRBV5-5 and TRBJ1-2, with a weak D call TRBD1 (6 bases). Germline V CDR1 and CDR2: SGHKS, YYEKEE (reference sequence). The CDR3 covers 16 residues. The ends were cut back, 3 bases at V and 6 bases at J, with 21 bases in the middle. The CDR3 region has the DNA TGTGCCAGCAGCTCGGGACATCCTGGGCAGGCGGATGGCTACACCTTC. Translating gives CASSSGHPGQADGYTF.

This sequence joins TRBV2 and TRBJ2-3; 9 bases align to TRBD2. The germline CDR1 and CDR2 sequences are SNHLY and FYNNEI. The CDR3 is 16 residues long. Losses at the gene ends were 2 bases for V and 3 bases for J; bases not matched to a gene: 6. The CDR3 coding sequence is TGTGCCAGCAGTGAATTAGCGGGAGTAGGTACAGATACGCAGTATTTT. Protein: CASSELAGVGTDTQYF.

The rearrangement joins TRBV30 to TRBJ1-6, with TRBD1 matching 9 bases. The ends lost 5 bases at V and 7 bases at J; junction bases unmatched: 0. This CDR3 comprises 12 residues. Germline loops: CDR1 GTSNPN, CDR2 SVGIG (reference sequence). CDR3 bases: TGTGCCTGGGGGACAGGGAATTCACCCCTCCACTTT. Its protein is CAWGTGNSPLHF.

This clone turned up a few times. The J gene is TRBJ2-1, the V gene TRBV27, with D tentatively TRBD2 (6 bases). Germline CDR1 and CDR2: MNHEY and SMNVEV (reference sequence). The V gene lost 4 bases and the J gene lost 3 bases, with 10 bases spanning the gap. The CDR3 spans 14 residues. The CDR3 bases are TGTGCCAGCAGTTCCGGGAGACTCTACAATGAGCAGTTCTTC. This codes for CASSSGRLYNEQFF.

DNA for the CDR3: TGTGCCTGGGACGCCGGGACTAGCGGACGCACAGATACGCAGTATTTT. It codes for CAWDAGTSGRTDTQYF. This rearrangement joins TRBV30 to TRBJ2-3, with 11 bases matching TRBD2. The CDR3 covers 16 residues. V trimming: 5 bases; J trimming: 1 base; junction bases outside the gene matches: 8. In germline, CDR1 is GTSNPN, CDR2 SVGIG (reference sequence).

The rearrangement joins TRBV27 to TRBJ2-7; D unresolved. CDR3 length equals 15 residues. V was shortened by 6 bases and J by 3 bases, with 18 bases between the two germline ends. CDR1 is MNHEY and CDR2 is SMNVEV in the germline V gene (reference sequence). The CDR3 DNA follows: TGTGCCAGCAGCTTCGACGGAGCTGCTTACTACGAGCAGTACTTC. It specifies CASSFDGAAYYEQYF.

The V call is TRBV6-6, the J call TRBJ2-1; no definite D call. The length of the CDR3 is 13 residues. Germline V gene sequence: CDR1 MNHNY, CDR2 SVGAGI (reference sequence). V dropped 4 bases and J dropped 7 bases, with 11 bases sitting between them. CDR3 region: CASSSLVENEQFF. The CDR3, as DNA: TGTGCCAGCAGTTCCCTAGTTGAGAATGAGCAGTTCTTC.

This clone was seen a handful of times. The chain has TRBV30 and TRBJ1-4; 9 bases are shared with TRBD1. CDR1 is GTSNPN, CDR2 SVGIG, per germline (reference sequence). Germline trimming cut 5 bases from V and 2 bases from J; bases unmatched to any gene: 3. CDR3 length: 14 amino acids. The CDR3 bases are TGTGCCTGGGGGGACAGGGCCACTAATGAAAAACTGTTTTTT. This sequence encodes CAWGDRATNEKLFF. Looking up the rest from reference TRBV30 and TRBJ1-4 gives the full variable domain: SQTIHQWPATLVQPVGSPLSLECTVEGTSNPNLYWYRQAAGRGLQLLFYSVGIGQISSEVPQNLSASRPQDRQFILSSKKLLLSDSGFYLCAWGDRATNEKLFFGSGTQLSVL.

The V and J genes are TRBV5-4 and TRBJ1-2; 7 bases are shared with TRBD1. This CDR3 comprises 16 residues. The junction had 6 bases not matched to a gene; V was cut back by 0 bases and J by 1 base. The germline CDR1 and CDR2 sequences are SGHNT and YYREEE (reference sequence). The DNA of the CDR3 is TGTGCCAGCAGCTTGGATAGGGGGCCATATAACTATGGCTACACCTTC. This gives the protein CASSLDRGPYNYGYTF.